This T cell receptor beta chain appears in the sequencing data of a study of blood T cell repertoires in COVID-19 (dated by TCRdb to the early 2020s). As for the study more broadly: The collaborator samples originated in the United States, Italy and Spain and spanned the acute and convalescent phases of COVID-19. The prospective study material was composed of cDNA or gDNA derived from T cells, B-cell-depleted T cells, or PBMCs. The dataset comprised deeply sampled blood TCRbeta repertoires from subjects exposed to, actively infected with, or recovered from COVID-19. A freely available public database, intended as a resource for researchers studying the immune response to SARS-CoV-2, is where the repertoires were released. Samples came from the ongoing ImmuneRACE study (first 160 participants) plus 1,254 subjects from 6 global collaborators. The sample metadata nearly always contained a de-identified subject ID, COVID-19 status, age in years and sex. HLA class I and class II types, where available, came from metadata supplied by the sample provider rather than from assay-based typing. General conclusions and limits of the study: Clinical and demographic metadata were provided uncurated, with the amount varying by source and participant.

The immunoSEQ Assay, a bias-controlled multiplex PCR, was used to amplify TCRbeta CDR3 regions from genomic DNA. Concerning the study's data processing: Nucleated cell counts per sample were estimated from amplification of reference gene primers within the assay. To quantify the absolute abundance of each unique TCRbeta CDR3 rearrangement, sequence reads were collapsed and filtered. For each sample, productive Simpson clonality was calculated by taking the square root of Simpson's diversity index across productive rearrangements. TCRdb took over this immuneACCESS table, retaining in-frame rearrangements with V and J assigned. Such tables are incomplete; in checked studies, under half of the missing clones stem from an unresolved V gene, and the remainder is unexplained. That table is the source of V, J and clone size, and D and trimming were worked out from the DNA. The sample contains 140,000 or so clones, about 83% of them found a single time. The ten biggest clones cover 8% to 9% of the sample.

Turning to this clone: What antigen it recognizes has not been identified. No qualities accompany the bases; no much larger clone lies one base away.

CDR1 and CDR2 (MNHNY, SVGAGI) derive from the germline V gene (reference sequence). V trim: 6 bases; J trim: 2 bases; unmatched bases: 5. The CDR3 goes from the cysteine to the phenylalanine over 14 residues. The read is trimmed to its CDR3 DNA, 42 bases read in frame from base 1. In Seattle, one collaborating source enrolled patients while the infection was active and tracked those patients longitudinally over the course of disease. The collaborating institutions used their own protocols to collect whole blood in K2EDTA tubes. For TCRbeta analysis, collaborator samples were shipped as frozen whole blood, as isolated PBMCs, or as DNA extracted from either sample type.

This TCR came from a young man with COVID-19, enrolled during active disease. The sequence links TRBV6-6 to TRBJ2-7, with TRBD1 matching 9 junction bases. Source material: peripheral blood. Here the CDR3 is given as CASSTGGLAYEQYF. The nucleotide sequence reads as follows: TGTGCCAGCAGCACAGGGGGCTTAGCCTACGAGCAGTACTTC.